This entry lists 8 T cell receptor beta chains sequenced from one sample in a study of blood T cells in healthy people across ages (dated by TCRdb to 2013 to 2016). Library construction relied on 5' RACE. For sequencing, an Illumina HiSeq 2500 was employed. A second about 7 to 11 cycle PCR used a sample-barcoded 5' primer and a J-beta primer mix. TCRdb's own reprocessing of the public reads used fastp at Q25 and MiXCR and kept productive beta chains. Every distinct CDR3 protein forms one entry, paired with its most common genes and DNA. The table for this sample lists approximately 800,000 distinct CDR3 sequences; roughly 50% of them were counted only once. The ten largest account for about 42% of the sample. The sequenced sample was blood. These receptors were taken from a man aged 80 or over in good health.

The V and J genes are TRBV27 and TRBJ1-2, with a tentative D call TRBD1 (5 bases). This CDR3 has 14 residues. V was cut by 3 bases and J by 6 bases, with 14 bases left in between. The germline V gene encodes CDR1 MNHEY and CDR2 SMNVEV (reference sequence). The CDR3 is CASSFGGLIDGYTF. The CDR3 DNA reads TGTGCCAGCAGTTTCGGGGGTTTAATTGATGGCTACACCTTC.

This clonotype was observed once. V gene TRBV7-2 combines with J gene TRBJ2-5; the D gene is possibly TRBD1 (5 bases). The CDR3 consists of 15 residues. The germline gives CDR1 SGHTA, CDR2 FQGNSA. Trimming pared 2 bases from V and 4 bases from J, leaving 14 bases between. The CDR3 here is CASSLSPDRRETQYF. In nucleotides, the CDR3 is TGTGCCAGCAGCTTATCCCCTGACAGACGAGAGACCCAGTACTTC.

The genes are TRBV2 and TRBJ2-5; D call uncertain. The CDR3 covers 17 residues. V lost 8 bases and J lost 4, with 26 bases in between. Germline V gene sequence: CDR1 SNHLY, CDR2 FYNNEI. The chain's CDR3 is CASSSPARTRYPETQYF. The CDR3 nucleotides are TGTGCCAGCTCCTCCCCCGCCCGGACCCGGTATCCAGAGACCCAGTACTTC.

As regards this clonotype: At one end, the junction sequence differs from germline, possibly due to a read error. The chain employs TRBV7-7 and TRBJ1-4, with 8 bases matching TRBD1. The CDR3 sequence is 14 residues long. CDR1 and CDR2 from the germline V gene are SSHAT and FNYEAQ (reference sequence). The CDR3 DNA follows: TGTGCCAGCAGGTTAGGGGACAGGCGCGAAAAACTGTTTTTT. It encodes CASRLGDRREKLFF. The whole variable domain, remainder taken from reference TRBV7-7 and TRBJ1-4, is GAGVSQSPRYKVTKRGQDVTLRCDPISSHATLYWYQQALGQGPEFLTYFNYEAQPDKSGLPSDRFSAERPEGSISTLTIQRTEQRDSAMYRCASRLGDRREKLFFGSGTQLSVL.

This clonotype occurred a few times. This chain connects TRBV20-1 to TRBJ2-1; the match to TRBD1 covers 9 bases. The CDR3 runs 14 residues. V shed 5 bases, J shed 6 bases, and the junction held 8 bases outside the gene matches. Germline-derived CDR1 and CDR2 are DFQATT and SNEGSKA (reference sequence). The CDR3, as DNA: TGCAGTGCTGGGGGGGGGACAGGGACCAATGAGCAGTTCTTC. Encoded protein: CSAGGGTGTNEQFF.

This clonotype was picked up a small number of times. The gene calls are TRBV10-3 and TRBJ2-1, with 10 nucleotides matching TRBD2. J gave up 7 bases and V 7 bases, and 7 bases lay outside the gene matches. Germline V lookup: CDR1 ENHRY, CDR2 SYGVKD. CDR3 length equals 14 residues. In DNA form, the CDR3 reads TGTGCCATCATGGCTAGCGGGAGCCCTAATGAGCAGTTCTTC. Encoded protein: CAIMASGSPNEQFF.

In nucleotides, the CDR3 is TGTGCCAGCAGCCAAGGGGCAGCCAGACACAGATACGCGTATTTT. Residues: CASSQGAARHRYAYF. This chain joins TRBV3-1 and TRBJ2-3, with no clear D. The ends were cut back, 1 base at V and 14 bases at J, with 22 bases in the middle. Germline assignment: CDR1 LGHDT and CDR2 YNNKEL (reference sequence). The CDR3 has 15 amino acids.

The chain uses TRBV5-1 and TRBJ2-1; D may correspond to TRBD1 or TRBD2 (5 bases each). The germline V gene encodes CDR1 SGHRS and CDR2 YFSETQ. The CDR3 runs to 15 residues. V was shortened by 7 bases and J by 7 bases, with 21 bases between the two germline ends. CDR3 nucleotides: TGCGCCAGCGGCGCCGGGACCAGCTCGGGGAATGAGCAGTTCTTC. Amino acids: CASGAGTSSGNEQFF.